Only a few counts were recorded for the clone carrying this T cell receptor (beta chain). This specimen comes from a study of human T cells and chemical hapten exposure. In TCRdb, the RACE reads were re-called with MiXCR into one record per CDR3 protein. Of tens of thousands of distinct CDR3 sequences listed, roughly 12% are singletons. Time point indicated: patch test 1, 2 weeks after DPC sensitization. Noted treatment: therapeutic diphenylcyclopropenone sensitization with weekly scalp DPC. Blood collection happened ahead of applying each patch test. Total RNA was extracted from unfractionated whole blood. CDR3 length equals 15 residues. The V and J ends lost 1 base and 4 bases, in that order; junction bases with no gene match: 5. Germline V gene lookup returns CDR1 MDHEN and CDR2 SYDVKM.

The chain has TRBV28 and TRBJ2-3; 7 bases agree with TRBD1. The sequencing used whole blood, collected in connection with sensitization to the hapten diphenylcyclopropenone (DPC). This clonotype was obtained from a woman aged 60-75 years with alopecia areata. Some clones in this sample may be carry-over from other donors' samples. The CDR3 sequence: CASSLLQGPPDTQYF. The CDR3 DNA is TGTGCCAGCAGTTTATTACAGGGGCCCCCAGATACGCAGTATTTT.